Sequencing of this T cell receptor beta chain was carried out in a study of blood T cell repertoires in COVID-19. Overall study: Sources were T cells, B-cell-depleted T cells, or PBMCs; the material itself was cDNA or gDNA.

Trimming removed 3 bases at V and 2 bases at J, with 7 bases between. The CDR3 length is 13 residues. CDR1 and CDR2 (germline): LNHDA, SQIVND (reference sequence). Method: immunoSEQ multiplex PCR; TCRdb's copy keeps in-frame clones and lacks some. This table has fewer than 100,000 clones, 75% to 90% appearing once. The rearrangement links TRBV19 to TRBJ2-5; D is possibly TRBD2 (5 bases). The receptor comes from an older woman with acute or convalescent COVID-19. Sequenced material: peripheral blood. The CDR3 nucleotides are TGTGCCAGTAGTATGACGGGACAAGAGACCCAGTACTTC. As protein: CASSMTGQETQYF.